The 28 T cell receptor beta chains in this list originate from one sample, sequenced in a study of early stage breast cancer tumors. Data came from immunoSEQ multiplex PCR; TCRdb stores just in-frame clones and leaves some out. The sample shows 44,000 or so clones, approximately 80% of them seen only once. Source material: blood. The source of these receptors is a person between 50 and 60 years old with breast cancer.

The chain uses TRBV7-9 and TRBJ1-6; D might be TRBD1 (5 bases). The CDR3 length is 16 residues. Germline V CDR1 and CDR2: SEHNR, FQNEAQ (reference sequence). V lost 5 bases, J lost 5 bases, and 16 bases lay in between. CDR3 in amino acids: CASSRHLGGDNSPLHF. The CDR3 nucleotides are TGTGCCAGCAGCCGCCATCTGGGGGGAGATAATTCACCCCTCCACTTT.

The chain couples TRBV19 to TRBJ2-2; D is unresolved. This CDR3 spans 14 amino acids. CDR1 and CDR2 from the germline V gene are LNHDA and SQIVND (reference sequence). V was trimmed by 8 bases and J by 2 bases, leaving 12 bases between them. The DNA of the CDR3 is TGTGCCAGTGGCTTAACCATCAACACCGGGGAGCTGTTTTTT. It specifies CASGLTINTGELFF. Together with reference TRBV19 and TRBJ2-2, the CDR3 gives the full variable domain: DGGITQSPKYLFRKEGQNVTLSCEQNLNHDAMYWYRQDPGQGLRLIYYSQIVNDFQKGDIAEGYSVSREKKESFPLTVTSAQKNPTAFYLCASGLTINTGELFFGEGSRLTVL.

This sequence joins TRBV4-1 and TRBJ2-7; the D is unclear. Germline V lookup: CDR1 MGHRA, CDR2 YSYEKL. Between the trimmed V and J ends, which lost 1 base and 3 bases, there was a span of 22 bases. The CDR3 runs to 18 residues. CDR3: CASSQVRGTADPRYEQYF. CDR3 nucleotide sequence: TGCGCCAGCAGCCAAGTTCGAGGCACGGCGGACCCACGCTACGAGCAGTACTTC.

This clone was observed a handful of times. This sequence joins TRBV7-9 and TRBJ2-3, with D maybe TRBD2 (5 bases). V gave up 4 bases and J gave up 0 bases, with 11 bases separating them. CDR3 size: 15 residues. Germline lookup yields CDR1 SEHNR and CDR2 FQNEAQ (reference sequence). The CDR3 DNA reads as TGTGCCAGCAGCTCTCTAGCACCTAGCACAGATACGCAGTATTTT. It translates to CASSSLAPSTDTQYF.

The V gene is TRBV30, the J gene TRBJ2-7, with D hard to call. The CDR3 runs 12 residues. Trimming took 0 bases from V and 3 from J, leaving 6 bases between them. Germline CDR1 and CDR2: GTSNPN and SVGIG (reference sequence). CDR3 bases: TGTGCCTGGAGTGTATCCGGCTACGAGCAGTACTTC. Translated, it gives CAWSVSGYEQYF.

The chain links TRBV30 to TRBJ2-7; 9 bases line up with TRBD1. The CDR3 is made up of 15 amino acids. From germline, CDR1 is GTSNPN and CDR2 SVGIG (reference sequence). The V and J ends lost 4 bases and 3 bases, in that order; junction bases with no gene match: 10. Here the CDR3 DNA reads TGTGCCTGGAATAATCGGGACAGGGAGGGCTACGAGCAGTACTTC. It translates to CAWNNRDREGYEQYF.

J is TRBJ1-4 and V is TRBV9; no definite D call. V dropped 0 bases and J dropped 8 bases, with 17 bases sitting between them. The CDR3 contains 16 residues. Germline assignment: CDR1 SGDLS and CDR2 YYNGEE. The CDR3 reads CASSVGPPRSREKLFF. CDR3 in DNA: TGTGCCAGCAGCGTAGGGCCGCCCCGTTCTCGGGAAAAACTGTTTTTT.

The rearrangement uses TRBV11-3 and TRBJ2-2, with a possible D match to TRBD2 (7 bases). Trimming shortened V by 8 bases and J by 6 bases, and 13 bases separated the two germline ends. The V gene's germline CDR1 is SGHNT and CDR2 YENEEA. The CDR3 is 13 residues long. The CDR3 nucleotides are TGTGCCAGCCGGCGGGGGCCGGCCGGGGAGCTGTTTTTT. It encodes CASRRGPAGELFF.

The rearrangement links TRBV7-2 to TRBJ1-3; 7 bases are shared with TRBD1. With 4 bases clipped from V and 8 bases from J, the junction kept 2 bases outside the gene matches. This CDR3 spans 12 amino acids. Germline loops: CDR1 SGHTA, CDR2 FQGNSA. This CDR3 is CASSSGQDTIYF. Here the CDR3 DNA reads TGTGCCAGCAGCTCCGGACAGGACACCATATATTTT.

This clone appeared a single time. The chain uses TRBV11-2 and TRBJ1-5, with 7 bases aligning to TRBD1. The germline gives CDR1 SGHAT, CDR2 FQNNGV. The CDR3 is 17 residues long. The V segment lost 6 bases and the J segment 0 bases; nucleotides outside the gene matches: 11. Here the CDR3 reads CASSKGAGEGSNQPQHF. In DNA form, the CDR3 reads TGTGCCAGCAGTAAGGGGGCAGGGGAAGGTAGCAATCAGCCCCAGCATTTT.

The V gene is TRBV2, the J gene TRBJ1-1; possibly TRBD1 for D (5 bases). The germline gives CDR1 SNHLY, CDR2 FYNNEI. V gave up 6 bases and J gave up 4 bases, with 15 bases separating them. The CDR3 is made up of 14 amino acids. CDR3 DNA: TGTGCCAGCAGCTCCCCCGGGCAGGGCACTGAAGCTTTCTTT. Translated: CASSSPGQGTEAFF.

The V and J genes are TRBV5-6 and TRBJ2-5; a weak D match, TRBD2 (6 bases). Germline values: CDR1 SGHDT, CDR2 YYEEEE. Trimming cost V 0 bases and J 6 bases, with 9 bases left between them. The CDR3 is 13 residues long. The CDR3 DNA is TGTGCCAGCAGCTTGGCCGGCGGGAAGACCCAGTACTTC. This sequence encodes CASSLAGGKTQYF.

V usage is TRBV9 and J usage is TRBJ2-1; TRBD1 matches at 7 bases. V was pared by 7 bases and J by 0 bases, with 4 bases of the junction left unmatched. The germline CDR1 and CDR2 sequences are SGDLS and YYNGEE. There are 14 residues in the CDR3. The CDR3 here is CASARDSSYNEQFF. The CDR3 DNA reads TGTGCCAGCGCCCGGGACAGCTCCTACAATGAGCAGTTCTTC.

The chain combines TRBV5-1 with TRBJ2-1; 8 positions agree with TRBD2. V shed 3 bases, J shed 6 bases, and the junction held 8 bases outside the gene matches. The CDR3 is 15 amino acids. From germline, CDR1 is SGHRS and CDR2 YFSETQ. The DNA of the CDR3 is TGCGCCAGCAGCTACCTAGCGGGTGACAGCAATGAGCAGTTCTTC. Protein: CASSYLAGDSNEQFF.

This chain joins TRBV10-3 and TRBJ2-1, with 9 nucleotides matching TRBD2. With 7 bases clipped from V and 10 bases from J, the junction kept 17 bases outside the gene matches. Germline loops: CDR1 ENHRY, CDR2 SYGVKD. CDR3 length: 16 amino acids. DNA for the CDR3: TGTGCCATCACCGAGTCCGCGGGAGGGCCTTGGCACGAGCAGTTCTTC. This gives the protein CAITESAGGPWHEQFF.

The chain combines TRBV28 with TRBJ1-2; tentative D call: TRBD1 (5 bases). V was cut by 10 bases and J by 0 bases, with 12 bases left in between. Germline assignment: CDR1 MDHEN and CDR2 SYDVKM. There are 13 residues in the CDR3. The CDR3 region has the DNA TGTGCCACCTCGGAGGGGACTAACTATGGCTACACCTTC. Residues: CATSEGTNYGYTF.

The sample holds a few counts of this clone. DNA of the CDR3: TGTGCCTGGAGTATCGGGGAGTATCAGCCCCAGCATTTT. This translates into CAWSIGEYQPQHF. The chain joins TRBV30 to TRBJ1-5; D is ambiguous. Germline V gene sequence: CDR1 GTSNPN, CDR2 SVGIG (reference sequence). Trimming cost V 2 bases and J 5 bases, with 10 bases left between them. The CDR3 has 13 amino acids.

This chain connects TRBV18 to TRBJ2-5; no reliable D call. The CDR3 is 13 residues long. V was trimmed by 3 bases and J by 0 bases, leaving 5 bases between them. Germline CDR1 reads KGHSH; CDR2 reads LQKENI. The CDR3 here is CASSPTDQETQYF. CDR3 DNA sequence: TGTGCCAGCTCACCCACTGACCAAGAGACCCAGTACTTC.

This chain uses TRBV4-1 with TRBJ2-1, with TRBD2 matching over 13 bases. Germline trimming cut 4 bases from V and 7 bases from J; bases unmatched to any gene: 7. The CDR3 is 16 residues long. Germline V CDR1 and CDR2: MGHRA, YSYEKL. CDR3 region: CASSPAGGLAGNEQFF. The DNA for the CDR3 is TGCGCCAGCAGCCCAGCCGGGGGACTAGCGGGGAATGAGCAGTTCTTC.

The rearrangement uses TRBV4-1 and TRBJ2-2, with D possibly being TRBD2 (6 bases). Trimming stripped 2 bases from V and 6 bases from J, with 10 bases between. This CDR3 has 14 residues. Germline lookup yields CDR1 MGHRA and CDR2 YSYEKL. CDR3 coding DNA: TGCGCCAGCAGCCAACCTACTAGCTCCGGGGAGCTGTTTTTT. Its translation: CASSQPTSSGELFF.

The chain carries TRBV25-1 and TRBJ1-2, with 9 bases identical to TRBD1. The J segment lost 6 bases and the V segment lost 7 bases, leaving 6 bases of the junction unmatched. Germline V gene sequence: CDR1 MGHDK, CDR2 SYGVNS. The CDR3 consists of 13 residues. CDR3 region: CASTKTGGNGYTF. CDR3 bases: TGTGCCAGCACCAAGACAGGGGGAAATGGCTACACCTTC.

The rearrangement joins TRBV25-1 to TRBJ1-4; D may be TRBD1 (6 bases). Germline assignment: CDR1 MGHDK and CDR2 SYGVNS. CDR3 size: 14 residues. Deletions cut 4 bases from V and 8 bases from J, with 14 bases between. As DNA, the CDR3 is TGTGCCAGCAGTGTGTCTGACAGGCGAGAAAAACTGTTTTTT. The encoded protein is CASSVSDRREKLFF.

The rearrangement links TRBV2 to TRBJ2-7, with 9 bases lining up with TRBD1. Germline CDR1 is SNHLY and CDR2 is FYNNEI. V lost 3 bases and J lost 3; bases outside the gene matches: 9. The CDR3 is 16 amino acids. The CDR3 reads CASSDPRTGDNYEQYF. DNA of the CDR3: TGTGCCAGCAGTGACCCCCGGACAGGGGACAACTACGAGCAGTACTTC.

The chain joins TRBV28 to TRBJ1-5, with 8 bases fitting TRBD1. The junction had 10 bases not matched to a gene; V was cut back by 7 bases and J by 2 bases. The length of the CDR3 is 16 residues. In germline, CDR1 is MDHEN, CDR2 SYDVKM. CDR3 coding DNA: TGTGCCAGCACAGGACGGACAGGGATTGGCAATCAGCCCCAGCATTTT. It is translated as CASTGRTGIGNQPQHF.

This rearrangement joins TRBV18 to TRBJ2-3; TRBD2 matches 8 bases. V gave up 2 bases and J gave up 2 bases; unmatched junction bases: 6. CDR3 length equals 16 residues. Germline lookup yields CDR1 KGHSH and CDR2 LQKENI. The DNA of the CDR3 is TGTGCCAGCTCACCAGGAACGGGGGGGCCCACAGATACGCAGTATTTT. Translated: CASSPGTGGPTDTQYF.

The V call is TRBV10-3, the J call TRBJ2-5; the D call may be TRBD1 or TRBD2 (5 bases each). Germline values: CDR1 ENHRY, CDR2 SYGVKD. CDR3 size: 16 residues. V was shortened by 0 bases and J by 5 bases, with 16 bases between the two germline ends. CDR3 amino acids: CAISESGDATGETQYF. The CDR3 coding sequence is TGTGCCATCAGTGAGTCGGGGGACGCTACCGGGGAGACCCAGTACTTC.

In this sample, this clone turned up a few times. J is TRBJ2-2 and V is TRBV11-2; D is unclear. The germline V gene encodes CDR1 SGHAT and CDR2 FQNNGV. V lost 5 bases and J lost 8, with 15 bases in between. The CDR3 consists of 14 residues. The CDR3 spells CASSAVHPAGELFF. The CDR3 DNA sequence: TGTGCCAGCAGCGCCGTACATCCCGCGGGGGAGCTGTTTTTT.

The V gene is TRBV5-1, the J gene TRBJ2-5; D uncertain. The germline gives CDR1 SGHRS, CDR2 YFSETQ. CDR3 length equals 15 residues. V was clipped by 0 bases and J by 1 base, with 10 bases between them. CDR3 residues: CASSLAGQTQETQYF. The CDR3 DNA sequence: TGCGCCAGCAGCTTGGCCGGGCAGACCCAAGAGACCCAGTACTTC.